Each of the 15 T cell receptor beta chains below was sequenced from the same sample in a study of graft-versus-host responses after intestinal transplantation. Method: immunoSEQ multiplex PCR; TCRdb's copy keeps in-frame clones and lacks some. The sample consists of roughly 40,000 clones, just over 90% of them appearing once. The material was PBMCs, obtained nearly 750 days after intestinal transplantation. These receptors were taken from a human patient who received an intestinal transplant, so some T cells may come from the graft donor.

The chain has TRBV2 and TRBJ1-5; the D gene is possibly TRBD1 (5 bases). Germline CDR1 is SNHLY and CDR2 is FYNNEI. V lost 7 bases and J lost 4, with 14 bases in between. The CDR3 is 14 amino acids. CDR3: CASMTLGGNQPQHF. DNA for the CDR3: TGTGCCAGCATGACTTTGGGGGGAAATCAGCCCCAGCATTTT. The full variable domain, in which reference TRBV2 and TRBJ1-5 provide the parts outside the CDR3, is EPEVTQTPSHQVTQMGQEVILRCVPISNHLYFYWYRQILGQKVEFLVSFYNNEISEKSEIFDDQFSVERPDGSNFTLKIRSTKLEDSAMYFCASMTLGGNQPQHFGDGTRLSIL.

The chain carries TRBV19 and TRBJ2-1, with D perhaps given as TRBD1 or TRBD2 (5 bases each). The CDR3 covers 15 residues. CDR1 LNHDA and CDR2 SQIVND come from the germline V gene (reference sequence). V lost 5 bases and J 9 bases, leaving 20 bases between the germline ends. CDR3 residues: CASSSQGRRRGEQFF. CDR3 nucleotides: TGTGCCAGTAGTTCCCAGGGACGCCGAAGGGGTGAGCAGTTCTTC.

This clone was seen only once. This chain joins TRBV6-5 and TRBJ1-5; tentatively, D is TRBD1 (5 bases). Trimming removed 5 bases at V and 7 bases at J, with 15 bases between. Per germline, CDR1 MNHEY and CDR2 SVGAGI. There are 14 residues in the CDR3. DNA for the CDR3: TGTGCCAGCAGTCTCGGGACGCTAGACCAGCCCCAGCATTTT. Its translation: CASSLGTLDQPQHF.

The chain combines TRBV5-4 with TRBJ2-7; 10 nucleotides line up with TRBD2. CDR3 length equals 15 residues. Unmatched junction bases numbered 5, after V lost 3 bases and J lost 2 bases. From germline, CDR1 is SGHNT and CDR2 YYREEE (reference sequence). The CDR3 nucleotides are TGTGCCAGCAGCTCACTTAGCGGGGGGACCTACGAGCAGTACTTC. This translates into CASSSLSGGTYEQYF.

V gene TRBV9 combines with J gene TRBJ1-1; 8 bases agree with TRBD1. CDR3 length: 15 residues. J was trimmed by 1 base and V by 2 bases; bases with no gene match: 4. Germline CDR1 is SGDLS and CDR2 is YYNGEE. CDR3 DNA sequence: TGTGCCAGCAGCGTCGGACAGGGCAAGAACACTGAAGCTTTCTTT. Its translation is CASSVGQGKNTEAFF.

The rearrangement uses TRBV10-3 and TRBJ2-1, with TRBD2 matching over 11 bases. The J segment lost 9 bases and the V segment lost 0 bases, leaving 7 bases of the junction unmatched. This CDR3 region has 16 residues. Germline V gene data show CDR1 as ENHRY and CDR2 as SYGVKD. In DNA form, the CDR3 reads TGTGCCATCAGTGAGTCGGATGTAGCGGGAGGGAGTGAGCAGTTCTTC. Protein: CAISESDVAGGSEQFF.

The chain is built from TRBV5-1 and TRBJ1-1; no clear D. V lost 1 base and J 0 bases, leaving 1 base between the germline ends. The CDR3 runs to 12 residues. Germline V gene data show CDR1 as SGHRS and CDR2 as YFSETQ. CDR3 DNA: TGCGCCAGCAGCTTGCTGAACACTGAAGCTTTCTTT. Translating gives CASSLLNTEAFF.

CDR3 nucleotide sequence: TGTGCCAGTAGTCTAGCGGAAAACATTCAGTACTTC. Its protein is CASSLAENIQYF. V and J are TRBV19 and TRBJ2-4, with 7 bases that match TRBD2. Per germline, CDR1 LNHDA and CDR2 SQIVND (reference sequence). This CDR3 is built from 12 residues. Trimming removed 5 bases from V and 5 bases from J; junction bases left unmatched: 0.

V usage is TRBV10-3 and J usage is TRBJ2-7, with no clear D. The V gene's germline CDR1 is ENHRY and CDR2 SYGVKD. The CDR3 length is 13 residues. V was cut by 0 bases and J by 7 bases, with 10 bases left in between. The CDR3 region is CAISESAAREQYF. CDR3 in DNA: TGTGCCATCAGTGAGTCCGCGGCGAGGGAGCAGTACTTC.

The chain employs TRBV19 and TRBJ2-6; perhaps TRBD2 as D (5 bases). The CDR3 runs 18 residues. Germline CDR1 is LNHDA and CDR2 is SQIVND (reference sequence). Trimming cost V 3 bases and J 0 bases, with 15 bases left between them. CDR3 region: CASSMERGGFSGANVLTF. The CDR3 DNA reads TGTGCCAGTAGTATGGAACGGGGTGGGTTCTCTGGGGCCAACGTCCTGACTTTC. Variable domain in full (rest from reference TRBV19 and TRBJ2-6): DGGITQSPKYLFRKEGQNVTLSCEQNLNHDAMYWYRQDPGQGLRLIYYSQIVNDFQKGDIAEGYSVSREKKESFPLTVTSAQKNPTAFYLCASSMERGGFSGANVLTFGAGSRLTVL.

The genes are TRBV27 and TRBJ2-7, with 9 nucleotides matching TRBD1. The germline V gene has CDR1 MNHEY and CDR2 SMNVEV (reference sequence). Losses at the gene ends were 5 bases for V and 3 bases for J; bases not matched to a gene: 5. The CDR3 is 14 amino acids. CDR3 in DNA: TGTGCCAGCAGTACCCTGGACAGGGGCTACGAGCAGTACTTC. Amino acids: CASSTLDRGYEQYF.

Here the CDR3 DNA reads TGTGCCAGCAGCTTGGGACAGGGCGGGAACACTGAAGCTTTCTTT. Residues: CASSLGQGGNTEAFF. The chain employs TRBV5-4 and TRBJ1-1; the match to TRBD1 covers 7 bases. Trimming removed 0 bases from V and 1 base from J; junction bases left unmatched: 3. This CDR3 has 15 residues. Germline-derived CDR1 and CDR2 are SGHNT and YYREEE (reference sequence).

This sequence joins TRBV6-5 and TRBJ1-1; TRBD1 matches 8 bases. CDR1 MNHEY and CDR2 SVGAGI come from the germline V gene. V gave up 5 bases and J gave up 7 bases; unmatched junction bases: 9. This CDR3 has 14 residues. CDR3 sequence (DNA): TGTGCCAGCAGTGGGGACAGGTACACCTTTGAAGCTTTCTTT. It yields the protein CASSGDRYTFEAFF.

V and J are TRBV25-1 and TRBJ2-2, with D perhaps matching TRBD1 (6 bases). Germline V lookup: CDR1 MGHDK, CDR2 SYGVNS. The CDR3 extends over 17 amino acids. V lost 4 bases and J lost 3, with 18 bases in between. The CDR3 nucleotides are TGTGCCAGCAGTGCTGGTCTGAGCAGGGGACACACCGGGGAGCTGTTTTTT. Protein sequence: CASSAGLSRGHTGELFF.

This chain joins TRBV5-6 and TRBJ2-6; D unclear. This CDR3 has 19 amino acids. The germline CDR1 and CDR2 sequences are SGHDT and YYEEEE. Deletions cut 4 bases from V and 1 base from J, with 21 bases between. CDR3 in DNA: TGTGCCAGCAGCCGCCCGCGAGGAGCAGCTGGGTCTGGGGCCAACGTCCTGACTTTC. Amino acids: CASSRPRGAAGSGANVLTF.